What follows describes a single T cell receptor (beta chain). Its antigen has not been determined. No much larger clonotype is one base removed from it; base qualities were not supplied. The library was obtained by the immunoSEQ multiplex PCR assay. What TCRdb holds here is the immuneACCESS table cut down to in-frame rearrangements. Part of the clones is not present; checked against another copy, under half of the missing clones reflect an unresolved V gene, and the others are unexplained. The sample data list some 130,000 clones, and about nine tenths of these were observed just once. Jointly, the top ten make up around 10% of the sample. Via the germline V gene (reference sequence), CDR1 is LNHDA and CDR2 SQIVND. The CDR3 contains 13 residues, cysteine and phenylalanine counted. Just the 39-base CDR3 DNA is kept, in frame starting at base 1. Deletion took 7 bases off V and 7 bases off J, with a span of 14 bases between the germline ends.

This entry belongs to a study of control samples from healthy donors and cancer patients (TCRdb year 2020). The material sequenced was blood. The sequence joins TRBV19 to TRBJ2-4, with an unclear D gene assignment. The clonotype comes from a man younger than 45 in good health. The nucleotides read TGTGCCAGTAAAGATGGGTGGTTGAACATTCAGTACTTC. The resulting protein is CASKDGWLNIQYF. Outside the CDR3, residues come from the reference TRBV19 and TRBJ2-4 proteins, so the full variable domain is: DGGITQSPKYLFRKEGQNVTLSCEQNLNHDAMYWYRQDPGQGLRLIYYSQIVNDFQKGDIAEGYSVSREKKESFPLTVTSAQKNPTAFYLCASKDGWLNIQYFGAGTRLSVL.